In its sample, the clone carrying this TCR beta chain was seen a few times. The antigen remains undetermined. A junction boundary mismatches the germline segment, possibly from a read error. No patient received treatment before thyroid surgery. The data stem from a study of metastatic and nonmetastatic thyroid tumors. At the level of the study: Repertoires from malignant and benign thyroid patients were compared across blood and tumor or nodule tissue.

Authors' methods: Built for papillary thyroid cancer, a distant-metastasis classifier drew on CDR3 differences across clinicopathological groups. MiXCR was used by TCRdb to re-call the PCR reads. TCRdb's processing, not the authors' own work, is the source of the V and J calls. The sample holds fewer than 20,000 clones, 29% seen once. Study results and limitations: In blood and tumor, TCR beta diversity was reportedly significantly higher in malignant thyroid tumors than in benign nodules.

The CDR3 consists of 16 residues. Germline V lookup: CDR1 MNHNS, CDR2 SASEGT. The chain links TRBV6-1 to TRBJ2-3; TRBD2 might be the D (5 bases). Sample: tumor tissue. This receptor was identified in a male donor with papillary thyroid cancer or a benign thyroid nodule (not recorded which). Some clones in this sample may be carry-over from other donors' samples. This CDR3 reads CVSSEAMGNGGDTQYF. CDR3 coding DNA: TGTGTCAGCAGTGAGGCCATGGGGAATGGAGGAGATACGCAGTATTTT.